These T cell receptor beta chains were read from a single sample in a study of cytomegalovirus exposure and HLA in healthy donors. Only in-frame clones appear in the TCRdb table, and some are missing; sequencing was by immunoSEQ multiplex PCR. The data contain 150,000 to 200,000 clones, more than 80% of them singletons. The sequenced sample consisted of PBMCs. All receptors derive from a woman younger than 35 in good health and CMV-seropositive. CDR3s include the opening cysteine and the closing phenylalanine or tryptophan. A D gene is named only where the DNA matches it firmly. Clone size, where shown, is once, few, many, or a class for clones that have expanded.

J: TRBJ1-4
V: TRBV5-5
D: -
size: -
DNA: TGTGCCAGCAGCTCAGATGAAAAACTGTTTTTT
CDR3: CASSSDEKLFF

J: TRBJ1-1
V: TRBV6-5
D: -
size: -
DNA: TGTGCCAGCAGTTACTCCACGGCCGGGGGGACTGAAGCTTTCTTT
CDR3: CASSYSTAGGTEAFF

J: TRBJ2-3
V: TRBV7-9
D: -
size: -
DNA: TGTGCCAGCAGCTTAGGGCTGGGACTGACAGATACGCAGTATTTT
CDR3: CASSLGLGLTDTQYF

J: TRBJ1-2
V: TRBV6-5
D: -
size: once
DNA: TGTGCCAGCAGTTACACCCGGGGGAACTATGGCTACACCTTC
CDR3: CASSYTRGNYGYTF

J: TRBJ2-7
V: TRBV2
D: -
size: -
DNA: TGTGCCAGCAGTGATCCCGGGACACAAAAGGGCTCCTACGAGCAGTACTTC
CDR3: CASSDPGTQKGSYEQYF

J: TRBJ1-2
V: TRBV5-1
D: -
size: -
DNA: TGCGCCAGCAGCTTGGGTCTCAGGGATGGCTACACCTTC
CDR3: CASSLGLRDGYTF

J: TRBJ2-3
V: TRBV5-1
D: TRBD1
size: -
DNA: TGCGCCAGCAGCACGGAACAGGGGGTAAGGGGGACAGATACGCAGTATTTT
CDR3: CASSTEQGVRGTDTQYF

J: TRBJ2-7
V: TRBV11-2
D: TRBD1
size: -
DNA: TGTGCCAGCAGCCAGGACAGGGTTGGGAACGAGCAGTACTTC
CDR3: CASSQDRVGNEQYF

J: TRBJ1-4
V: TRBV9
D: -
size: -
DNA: TGTGCCAGCAGCGAGGACAGAGTTAATGAAAAACTGTTTTTT
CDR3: CASSEDRVNEKLFF

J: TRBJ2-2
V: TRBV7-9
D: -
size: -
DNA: TGTGCCAGCAGCTTAGTAACGGGTCCCGGGGAGCTGTTTTTT
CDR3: CASSLVTGPGELFF

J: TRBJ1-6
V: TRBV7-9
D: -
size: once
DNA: TGTGCCAGCAGCAACCCCCTCTACGACAAGCCCCTCCACTTT
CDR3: CASSNPLYDKPLHF

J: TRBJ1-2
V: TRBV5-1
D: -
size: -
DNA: TGCGCCAGCAGTTATACATCTAACTATGGCTACACCTTC
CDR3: CASSYTSNYGYTF

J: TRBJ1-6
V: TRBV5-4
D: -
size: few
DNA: TGTGCCAGCAGCTTGGAACCGGGCGGGAATTCACCCCTCCACTTT
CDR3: CASSLEPGGNSPLHF

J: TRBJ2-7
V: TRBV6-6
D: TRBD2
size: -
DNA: TGTGCCAGCAGTTACTCGCTGGGGGGGGGCTACGAGCAGTACTTC
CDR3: CASSYSLGGGYEQYF

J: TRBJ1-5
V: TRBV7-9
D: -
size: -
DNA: TGTGCCAGCAGCTTAGAGGTGTCAGGGGGCAATCAGCCCCAGCATTTT
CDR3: CASSLEVSGGNQPQHF

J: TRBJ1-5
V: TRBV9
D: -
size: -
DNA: TGTGCCAGCAGCGTAGAAGAGAATCAGCCCCAGCATTTT
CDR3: CASSVEENQPQHF

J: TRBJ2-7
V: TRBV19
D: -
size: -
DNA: TGTGCCAGTAGCGGGGTCAGCTCCTACGAGCAGTACTTC
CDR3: CASSGVSSYEQYF

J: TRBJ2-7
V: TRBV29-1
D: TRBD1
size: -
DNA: TGCAGCGTTGCCGGACAGGGGGCCTCCTACGAGCAGTACTTC
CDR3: CSVAGQGASYEQYF

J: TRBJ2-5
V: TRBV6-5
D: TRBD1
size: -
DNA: TGTGCCAGCAGTTACAGACAGGGGGGGGAGACCCAGTACTTC
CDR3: CASSYRQGGETQYF

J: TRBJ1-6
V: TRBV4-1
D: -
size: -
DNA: TGCGCCAGCAGCCAAGATGGGGCGGGGGCGAGTTCACCCCTCCACTTT
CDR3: CASSQDGAGASSPLHF

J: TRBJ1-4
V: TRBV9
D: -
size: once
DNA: TGTGCCAGCAGCACCCGACCAGGGATGGGGAAAAAACTGTTTTTT
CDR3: CASSTRPGMGKKLFF

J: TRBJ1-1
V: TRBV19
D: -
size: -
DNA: TGTGCCAGTAGTATTGGGGTTCGGACAGTTGAAGCTTTCTTT
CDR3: CASSIGVRTVEAFF

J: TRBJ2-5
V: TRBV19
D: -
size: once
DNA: TGTGCCAGTAGTATTAGTGGGTCAGGGTTTACAGAGACCCAGTACTTC
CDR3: CASSISGSGFTETQYF

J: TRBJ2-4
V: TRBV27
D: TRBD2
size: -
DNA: TGTGCCAGCAGTTCAACTCCCCCCGGGGTAGCGGGGGGGCCGAGCAACATTCAGTACTTC
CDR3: CASSSTPPGVAGGPSNIQYF

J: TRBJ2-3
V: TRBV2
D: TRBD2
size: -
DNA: TGTGCCAGCAGATGGCTTAGCGGGGGGCAAGATACGCAGTATTTT
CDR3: CASRWLSGGQDTQYF

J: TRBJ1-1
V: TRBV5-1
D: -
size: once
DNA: TGCGCCAGCAGCTTGGATTCGGGAATGAACACTGAAGCTTTCTTT
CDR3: CASSLDSGMNTEAFF

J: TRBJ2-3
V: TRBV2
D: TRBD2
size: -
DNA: TGTGCCAGCAGGGGTAGCGGGGGTGTGACAGATACGCAGTATTTT
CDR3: CASRGSGGVTDTQYF

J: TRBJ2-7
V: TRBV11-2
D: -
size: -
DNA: TGTGCCAGCAGCGCGTCCGGGAGAGCAGGGTCAGAGCAGTACTTC
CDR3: CASSASGRAGSEQYF

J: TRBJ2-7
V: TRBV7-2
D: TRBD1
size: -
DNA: TGTGCCAGCAGCTTCGTGGGCAGGGGGCCTAGGGAGCAGTACTTC
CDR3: CASSFVGRGPREQYF

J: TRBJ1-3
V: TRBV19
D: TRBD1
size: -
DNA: TGTGCCAGTAGTATCGGGGGACAGGGTTCAGTTGGAAACACCATATATTTT
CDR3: CASSIGGQGSVGNTIYF

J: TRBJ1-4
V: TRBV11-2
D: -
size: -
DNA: TGTGCCAGCAGCTTAGAACAGGCTGCAACTAATGAAAAACTGTTTTTT
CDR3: CASSLEQAATNEKLFF

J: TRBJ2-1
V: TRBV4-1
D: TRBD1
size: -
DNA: TGCGCCAGCAGCCCTTGGGACAGGGGATACAATGAGCAGTTCTTC
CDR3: CASSPWDRGYNEQFF

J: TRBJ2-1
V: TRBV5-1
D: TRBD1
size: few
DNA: TGCGCCAGCAGACAACCCGACAGGGTGAATGAGCAGTTCTTC
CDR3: CASRQPDRVNEQFF

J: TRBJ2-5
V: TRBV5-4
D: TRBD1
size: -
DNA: TGTGCCAGCAGGCTTGAGGTTGGGACAGGGAATGAGCAGTACTTC
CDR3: CASRLEVGTGNEQYF

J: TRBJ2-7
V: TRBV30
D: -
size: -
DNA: TGTGCCTGGATCCCTGGCGGGACCTACGAGCAGTACTTC
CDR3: CAWIPGGTYEQYF

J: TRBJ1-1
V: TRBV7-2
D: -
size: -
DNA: TGTGCCAGCAGCTTAGTCCCCCCATCCGGTGGAGCTTTCTTT
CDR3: CASSLVPPSGGAFF